The clone carrying this T cell receptor (beta chain) came up once. This may be a read error: a much more frequent sequence differs by one nucleotide. These data are taken from a study of blood T cells in healthy people across ages. A second PCR, run for about 7 to 11 cycles, used a sample-barcoded 5' primer plus a J-beta primer mix. Each cDNA molecule was tagged by a template-switch adaptor that had 12 random nucleotides. A single record per CDR3 protein comes from TCRdb applying MiXCR to the 5' RACE reads. Of 750,000 to 1,000,000 distinct CDR3 sequences in the sample, approximately 32% were seen once. The CDR3 runs 14 residues. Germline assignment: CDR1 DFQATT and CDR2 SNEGSKA (reference sequence). Every donor contributed roughly 11 milliliters of peripheral blood by blood draw. This sample was shared with a second study, whose subject was T cells of mothers and their children. That paper adds: The effect of thymic selection on TCR recombination output is similar between related and unrelated pairs.

The specimen sequenced was blood. The chain has TRBV20-1 and TRBJ2-5; 7 bases fit TRBD2. The J call may be mistaken, given a closer DNA end match to TRBJ2-1. The clonotype comes from a woman aged 40 to 55 in good health. CDR3 sequence reads: CSVPGRLARETQFF. As DNA, the CDR3 is TGCAGTGTACCCGGTAGACTAGCCCGAGAGACCCAGTTCTTC.